The 30 T cell receptor beta chains below come from one sample, sequenced in a study of T cells in Graves' hyperthyroidism and ophthalmopathy. Researchers took RNA transcripts and amplified the TCR beta CDR3 regions from them. First-round RT-PCR of the TCR CDR3 relied on the HTBI primer set. TCRdb ran MiXCR on the multiplex PCR reads and lists one entry per CDR3 protein. This table has more than 350,000 distinct CDR3 sequences, 14% appearing once. The sequenced sample consisted of blood. The receptor source for this set is a woman aged 25-40 years with Graves' ophthalmopathy.

This clonotype was observed many times. The junction does not match germline at one end; this may be a read error. The rearrangement uses TRBV12-3 or TRBV12-4 and TRBJ2-7, with 10 nucleotides matching TRBD2. The CDR3 runs 16 residues. The CDR3 coding sequence is TGTGCCAGCAGTATAGCGGGGGGCAACCGGCCCTACGAGCAGTACTTC. Translated, it gives CASSIAGGNRPYEQYF.

This clonotype was picked up many times. The chain links TRBV12-5 to TRBJ1-4; a possible D gene is TRBD1 (5 bases). The germline V gene has CDR1 LGHNT and CDR2 FRNRAP. Between the trimmed V and J ends, which lost 0 bases and 8 bases, there was a span of 19 bases. This CDR3 spans 17 amino acids. CDR3: CASGLVRFGTLREKLFF. The CDR3 DNA reads TGTGCTAGTGGTTTGGTACGGTTCGGGACCCTTAGGGAAAAACTGTTTTTT. Based on the CDR3 plus reference TRBV12-5 and TRBJ1-4, the full variable domain is DARVTQTPRHKVTEMGQEVTMRCQPILGHNTVFWYRQTMMQGLELLAYFRNRAPLDDSGMPKDRFSAEMPDATLATLKIQPSEPRDSAVYFCASGLVRFGTLREKLFFGSGTQLSVL.

V is TRBV10-1 and J is TRBJ2-7; D perhaps matches TRBD2 (6 bases). Germline V gives CDR1 WNHNN, CDR2 SYGVQD (reference sequence). This CDR3 is 16 amino acids long. V lost 4 bases and J 4 bases, leaving 20 bases between the germline ends. This CDR3 is CASSALGGYLQYEQYF. CDR3 nucleotides: TGCGCCAGCAGTGCGCTAGGAGGGTATCTTCAATACGAGCAGTACTTC.

This clonotype has at least ten counts. The rearrangement uses TRBV7-2 and TRBJ2-3; D not resolved. Germline CDR1 is SGHTA and CDR2 is FQGNSA. This CDR3 is built from 14 residues. Trimming left V 1 base short and J 0 bases short, with 5 bases between. This chain's CDR3 is CASSLVTSTDTQYF. DNA for the CDR3: TGTGCCAGCAGCTTAGTCACCAGCACAGATACGCAGTATTTT. The variable domain in full, with the rest retrieved from reference TRBV7-2 and TRBJ2-3, is GAGVSQSPSNKVTEKGKDVELRCDPISGHTALYWYRQSLGQGLEFLIYFQGNSAPDKSGLPSDRFSAERTGGSVSTLTIQRTQQEDSAVYLCASSLVTSTDTQYFGPGTRLTVL.

This clonotype was seen ten or more times. This chain joins TRBV20-1 and TRBJ1-4, with D unclear. Germline CDR1 and CDR2: DFQATT and SNEGSKA (reference sequence). The V gene lost 0 bases and the J gene lost 7 bases, with 15 bases spanning the gap. CDR3 size: 15 residues. Written as DNA, the CDR3 is TGCAGTGCTAGAGATCGTACGTGGGTGGGTGAAAAACTGTTTTTT. Translated: CSARDRTWVGEKLFF.

The J gene is TRBJ2-2, the V gene TRBV5-6; perhaps TRBD1 as D (6 bases). The length of the CDR3 is 16 residues. The ends were cut back, 0 bases at V and 7 bases at J, with 16 bases in the middle. Germline V gene lookup returns CDR1 SGHDT and CDR2 YYEEEE. The CDR3 DNA reads TGTGCCAGCAGCTTGGGCTCAGGGGCTGATATCGGGGAGCTGTTTTTT. It codes for CASSLGSGADIGELFF.

In its sample, this clonotype was seen once. The V gene is TRBV27, the J gene TRBJ1-5; 8 bases are a match to TRBD1. The length of the CDR3 is 17 residues. The junction had 10 bases not matched to a gene; V was cut back by 4 bases and J by 2 bases. Germline V gene lookup returns CDR1 MNHEY and CDR2 SMNVEV (reference sequence). The CDR3 protein is CASSWTGKSVGNQPQHF. CDR3 bases: TGTGCCAGCAGTTGGACAGGGAAGTCGGTCGGCAATCAGCCCCAGCATTTT.

This clonotype occurred a few times. The CDR3 sequence is CASTRGAGSSYNSPLHF. In DNA, the CDR3 is TGTGCCAGCACCCGGGGTGCTGGAAGCTCCTATAATTCACCCCTCCACTTT. The genes are TRBV27 and TRBJ1-6; D not certain. Trimming removed 7 bases at V and 0 bases at J, with 16 bases between. The germline CDR1 and CDR2 sequences are MNHEY and SMNVEV (reference sequence). The CDR3 is 17 residues long.

This clonotype has a count of ten or more. This chain uses TRBV12-5 with TRBJ1-1; TRBD1 agrees at 7 bases. This CDR3 is built from 12 residues. The V gene's germline CDR1 is LGHNT and CDR2 FRNRAP. The ends lost 5 bases at V and 4 bases at J; junction bases unmatched: 1. CDR3 DNA sequence: TGTGCTAGTGGTCAGGGGGGCACTGAAGCTTTCTTT. Its protein is CASGQGGTEAFF.

This clonotype was seen repeatedly, ten times or more. This rearrangement joins TRBV2 to TRBJ1-5, with D maybe TRBD1 (5 bases). The CDR3 has 14 residues. Germline lookup yields CDR1 SNHLY and CDR2 FYNNEI. V was trimmed by 7 bases and J by 2 bases, leaving 12 bases between them. CDR3 sequence reads: CASIMGGGNQPQHF. CDR3 sequence (DNA): TGTGCCAGCATCATGGGGGGTGGCAATCAGCCCCAGCATTTT.

This clonotype was picked up many times. The V and J genes are TRBV11-2 and TRBJ2-7; TRBD1 agrees at 7 bases. J lost 5 bases, V lost 5 bases, and 12 bases had no gene match. Germline V gene lookup returns CDR1 SGHAT and CDR2 FQNNGV. The CDR3 extends over 15 amino acids. The DNA of the CDR3 is TGTGCCAGCAGCAGCAGACAGGGCTTGGTCGACGAGCAGTACTTC. Translation: CASSSRQGLVDEQYF.

This clonotype has at least ten counts. This chain joins TRBV2 and TRBJ1-2, with D possibly matching TRBD1 (6 bases). V gave up 4 bases and J gave up 4 bases, with 16 bases separating them. The germline CDR1 and CDR2 sequences are SNHLY and FYNNEI. The CDR3 covers 15 residues. CDR3 sequence: CASSVPGGESYGYTF. The DNA for the CDR3 is TGTGCCAGCAGTGTTCCGGGGGGCGAAAGCTATGGCTACACCTTC.

This clonotype has a count of ten or more. The rearrangement links TRBV7-8 to TRBJ1-1; possible D gene TRBD1, 5 bases. The CDR3 consists of 12 residues. V was trimmed by 8 bases and J by 2 bases, leaving 9 bases between them. The V gene's germline CDR1 is SGHVS and CDR2 FQNEAQ. Here the CDR3 reads CASGTANTEAFF. Written as DNA, the CDR3 is TGTGCCAGCGGGACGGCAAACACTGAAGCTTTCTTT.

This sequence joins TRBV28 and TRBJ1-4; possibly TRBD1 for D (6 bases). CDR1 and CDR2 (germline): MDHEN, SYDVKM. Trimming took 6 bases from V and 6 from J, leaving 14 bases between them. CDR3 length equals 14 residues. In DNA form, the CDR3 reads TGTGCCAGCAGCCACAGGGTATATCATGAAAAACTGTTTTTT. Protein sequence: CASSHRVYHEKLFF.

This clonotype occurred many times. The V gene is TRBV2, the J gene TRBJ1-5; D is uncertain. Germline V gene lookup returns CDR1 SNHLY and CDR2 FYNNEI. Trimming took 7 bases from V and 1 from J, leaving 14 bases between them. The length of the CDR3 is 15 residues. This chain's CDR3 is CASTPGRVSNQPQHF. DNA for the CDR3: TGTGCCAGCACCCCTGGGAGGGTCAGCAATCAGCCCCAGCATTTT.

This clonotype showed up many times. V usage is TRBV30 and J usage is TRBJ2-7; 9 bases fit TRBD1. Germline CDR1 reads GTSNPN; CDR2 reads SVGIG (reference sequence). Trimming removed 3 bases from V and 3 bases from J; junction bases left unmatched: 15. The CDR3 runs 17 residues. The CDR3 reads CAWRGHNDRGVFYEQYF. CDR3 nucleotide sequence: TGTGCCTGGAGGGGACATAATGACAGGGGGGTCTTCTACGAGCAGTACTTC.

This clonotype was seen at least ten times. This sequence joins TRBV7-6 and TRBJ1-1, with no clear D. Germline CDR1 is SGHVS and CDR2 is FNYEAQ. V was cut by 1 base and J by 5 bases, with 17 bases left in between. CDR3 size: 16 residues. The CDR3 bases are TGTGCCAGCAGCTTAGGGGGAGGGTTTTCGGGGACTGAAGCTTTCTTT. Encoded protein: CASSLGGGFSGTEAFF.

Comment on this clonotype: A read error may be the cause here, since a much bigger clone is one base away. This rearrangement joins TRBV28 to TRBJ1-1; 7 bases agree with TRBD1. The CDR3 totals 13 residues. Germline CDR1 reads MDHEN; CDR2 reads SYDVKM. Here the CDR3 reads CASRPGQNTKAFF. CDR3 nucleotides: TGTGCCAGCAGACCGGGACAGAACACTAAAGCTTTCTTT. The variable domain in full, with the rest retrieved from reference TRBV28 and TRBJ1-1, is DVKVTQSSRYLVKRTGEKVFLECVQDMDHENMFWYRQDPGLGLRLIYFSYDVKMKEKGDIPEGYSVSREKKERFSLILESASTNQTSMYLCASRPGQNTKAFFGQGTRLTVV.

This CDR3 reads CASSVSGRGNEQFF. The CDR3 DNA reads as TGTGCCAGCAGCGTATCAGGGCGGGGCAATGAGCAGTTCTTC. The rearrangement joins TRBV9 to TRBJ2-1, with D perhaps matching TRBD2 (6 bases). The CDR3 loop spans 14 amino acids. Germline CDR1 reads SGDLS; CDR2 reads YYNGEE. The V end was cut by 1 base, the J end by 6 bases, with 11 bases between.

On this clonotype itself: One end of the junction does not line up with germline, which may come from a read error. The V call is TRBV4-1, the J call TRBJ1-5; D remains unclear. Per germline, CDR1 MGHRA and CDR2 YSYEKL. This CDR3 contains 15 residues. The CDR3 is CASSQDNLVGRPQHF. The CDR3, as DNA: TGTGCCAGCAGCCAAGATAACTTAGTAGGTCGGCCCCAGCATTTT.

The rearrangement links TRBV13 to TRBJ2-2; 9 bases agree with TRBD1. Losses at the gene ends were 6 bases for V and 6 bases for J; bases not matched to a gene: 2. Looked up from germline, CDR1 is PRHDT and CDR2 is FYEKMQ (reference sequence). There are 13 residues in the CDR3. CDR3 protein: CASRGQGPGELFF. In DNA form, the CDR3 reads TGTGCCAGCAGGGGACAGGGCCCCGGGGAGCTGTTTTTT. The complete variable domain, with remaining parts taken from reference TRBV13 and TRBJ2-2, reads AAGVIQSPRHLIKEKRETATLKCYPIPRHDTVYWYQQGPGQDPQFLISFYEKMQSDKGSIPDRFSAQQFSDYHSELNMSSLELGDSALYFCASRGQGPGELFFGEGSRLTVL.

This clonotype was observed many times. The chain uses TRBV6-2 or TRBV6-3 and TRBJ2-5, with unresolved D. V was shortened by 3 bases and J by 5 bases, with 7 bases between the two germline ends. There are 12 residues in the CDR3. Germline V lookup: CDR1 MNHEY, CDR2 SVGEGT. The CDR3 coding sequence is TGTGCCAGCAGTTATACGGTGGAGACCCAGTACTTC. Translation gives CASSYTVETQYF.

This clonotype was seen many times. The CDR3 spells CSAYTGAADSNQPQHF. CDR3 in DNA: TGCAGTGCTTATACAGGGGCGGCCGATAGCAATCAGCCCCAGCATTTT. This rearrangement joins TRBV20-1 to TRBJ1-5, with 7 bases fitting TRBD1. This CDR3 contains 16 residues. V was pared by 5 bases and J by 0 bases, with 10 bases of the junction left unmatched. Germline V gene lookup returns CDR1 DFQATT and CDR2 SNEGSKA (reference sequence).

In its sample, this clonotype was seen many times. The chain uses TRBV5-1 and TRBJ1-5, with no clear D. From germline, CDR1 is SGHRS and CDR2 YFSETQ. The CDR3 has 13 amino acids. V dropped 4 bases and J dropped 5 bases, with 10 bases sitting between them. The CDR3 reads CASSELPDQPQHF. The CDR3 DNA is TGCGCCAGCAGCGAACTTCCTGATCAGCCCCAGCATTTT. Full variable domain (missing parts from reference TRBV5-1 and TRBJ1-5): KAGVTQTPRYLIKTRGQQVTLSCSPISGHRSVSWYQQTPGQGLQFLFEYFSETQRNKGNFPGRFSGRQFSNSRSEMNVSTLELGDSALYLCASSELPDQPQHFGDGTRLSIL.

This chain links TRBV6-1 with TRBJ2-2; D gene ambiguous. Per germline, CDR1 MNHNS and CDR2 SASEGT. Trimming stripped 6 bases from V and 6 bases from J, with 14 bases between. This CDR3 has 14 amino acids. CDR3 region: CASSKTYSAGELFF. Written as DNA, the CDR3 is TGTGCCAGCAGCAAGACATATTCCGCCGGGGAGCTGTTTTTT.

This rearrangement joins TRBV24-1 to TRBJ2-3; TRBD2 matches at 10 bases. Germline V lookup: CDR1 KGHDR, CDR2 SFDVKD. J gave up 4 bases and V 2 bases, and 5 bases lay outside the gene matches. The CDR3 sequence is 16 residues long. In DNA form, the CDR3 reads TGTGCCACCAGTGATTGGGCTAGCGGGGGAGCAGATACGCAGTATTTT. It specifies CATSDWASGGADTQYF.

In this sample, this clonotype turned up many times. The J gene is TRBJ2-7, the V gene TRBV6-5; the D gene is possibly TRBD2 (6 bases). The CDR3 extends over 14 amino acids. Germline CDR1 is MNHEY and CDR2 is SVGAGI. The V end was cut by 2 bases, the J end by 2 bases, with 10 bases between. CDR3 nucleotides: TGTGCCAGCAGTTACCAGGGACTCCCCTACGAGCAGTACTTC. Its translation: CASSYQGLPYEQYF.

In this sample, this clonotype turned up many times. V is TRBV2 and J is TRBJ1-4, with 7 bases fitting TRBD1. The junction had 12 bases not matched to a gene; V was cut back by 7 bases and J by 7 bases. Germline V CDR1 and CDR2: SNHLY, FYNNEI. CDR3 length equals 15 residues. CDR3 residues: CASNGPTGVIEKLFF. The CDR3 DNA reads TGTGCCAGCAATGGACCCACAGGGGTTATTGAAAAACTGTTTTTT.

This clonotype has ten or more counts. This chain uses TRBV20-1 with TRBJ2-7, with 7 bases identical to TRBD1. Per germline, CDR1 DFQATT and CDR2 SNEGSKA (reference sequence). The J segment lost 2 bases and the V segment lost 5 bases, leaving 6 bases of the junction unmatched. The CDR3 extends over 13 amino acids. This CDR3 is CSAFRDRTYEQYF. The CDR3 DNA reads as TGCAGTGCTTTCCGGGACAGAACCTACGAGCAGTACTTC.

This clonotype was detected many times. The CDR3 DNA is TGTGCCTGGACTCGAGGCGGGTTGACTACCTACGAGCAGTACTTC. The encoded protein is CAWTRGGLTTYEQYF. The chain recombines TRBV30 with TRBJ2-7; weak D call: TRBD2 (5 bases). The CDR3 runs to 15 residues. The V and J ends lost 4 bases and 2 bases respectively, with 18 bases between them. Germline V gene sequence: CDR1 GTSNPN, CDR2 SVGIG (reference sequence).